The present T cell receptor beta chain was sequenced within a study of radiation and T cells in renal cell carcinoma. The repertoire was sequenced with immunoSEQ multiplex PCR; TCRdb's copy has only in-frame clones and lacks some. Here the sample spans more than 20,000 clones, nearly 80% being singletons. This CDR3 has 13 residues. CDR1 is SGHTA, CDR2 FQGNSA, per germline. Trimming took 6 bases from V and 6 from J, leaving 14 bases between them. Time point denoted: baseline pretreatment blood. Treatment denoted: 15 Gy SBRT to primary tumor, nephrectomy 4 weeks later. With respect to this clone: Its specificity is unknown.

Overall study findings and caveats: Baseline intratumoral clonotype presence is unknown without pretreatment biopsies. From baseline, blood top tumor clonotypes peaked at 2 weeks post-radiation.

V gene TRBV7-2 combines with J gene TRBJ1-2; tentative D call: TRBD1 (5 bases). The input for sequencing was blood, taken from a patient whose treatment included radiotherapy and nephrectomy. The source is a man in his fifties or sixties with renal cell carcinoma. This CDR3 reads CASSLMGGNGYTF. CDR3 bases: TGTGCCAGCAGTCTGATGGGGGGAAATGGCTACACCTTC.